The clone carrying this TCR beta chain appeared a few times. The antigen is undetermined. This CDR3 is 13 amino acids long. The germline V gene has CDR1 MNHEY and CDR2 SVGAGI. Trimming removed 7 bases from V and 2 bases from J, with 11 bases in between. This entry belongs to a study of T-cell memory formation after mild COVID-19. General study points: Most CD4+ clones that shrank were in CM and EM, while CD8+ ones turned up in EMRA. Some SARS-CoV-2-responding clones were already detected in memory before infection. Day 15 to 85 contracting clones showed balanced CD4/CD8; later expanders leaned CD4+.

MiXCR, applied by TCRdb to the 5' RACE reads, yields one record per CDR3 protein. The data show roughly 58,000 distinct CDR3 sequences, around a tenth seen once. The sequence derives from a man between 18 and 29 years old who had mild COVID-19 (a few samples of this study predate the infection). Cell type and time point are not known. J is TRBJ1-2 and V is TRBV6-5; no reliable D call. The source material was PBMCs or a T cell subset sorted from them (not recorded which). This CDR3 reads CASTPGENYGYTF. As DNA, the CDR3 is TGTGCCAGCACCCCGGGCGAAAACTATGGCTACACCTTC.